Below, 18 T cell receptor beta chains from the same sample are listed, as sequenced in a study of response to subunit inactivated influenza vaccine. TCRdb called the RT-PCR reads again in MiXCR, with one record for every CDR3 protein. The sample lists about 500,000 distinct CDR3 sequences; 16% were seen once. The sample was CD4+ T cells sorted from PBMCs, taken less than 30 months after vaccination. The source is a man aged 45 to 70 who received an inactivated influenza vaccine.

A few counts support this clonotype. The chain combines TRBV19 with TRBJ2-1; 7 bases agree with TRBD1. Losses at the gene ends were 5 bases for V and 12 bases for J; bases not matched to a gene: 10. The CDR3 runs to 13 residues. Germline CDR1 LNHDA, CDR2 SQIVND (reference sequence). The CDR3 loop reads CASSGATGLLQFF. The DNA for the CDR3 is TGTGCCAGTAGTGGAGCGACAGGGCTGTTGCAGTTCTTC.

This clonotype was observed a few times. The J gene is TRBJ2-3, the V gene TRBV5-1; D gene uncertain. The ends were cut back, 0 bases at V and 5 bases at J, with 10 bases in the middle. Germline CDR1 and CDR2: SGHRS and YFSETQ. This CDR3 has 14 residues. The CDR3 loop is CASSLASEGDTQYF. CDR3 DNA sequence: TGCGCCAGCAGCTTGGCCTCAGAAGGAGATACGCAGTATTTT.

The sample holds a few counts of this clonotype. V usage is TRBV29-1 and J usage is TRBJ2-5; tentatively, D is TRBD2 (6 bases). This CDR3 region has 12 residues. The germline gives CDR1 SQVTM, CDR2 ANQGSEA. V gave up 8 bases and J gave up 3 bases, with 13 bases separating them. The CDR3 DNA follows: TGCAGCACCTGGTTAGCGGAAGAGACCCAGTACTTC. Translation: CSTWLAEETQYF.

This clonotype was seen repeatedly, ten times or more. The gene calls are TRBV3-1 and TRBJ1-1; the D gene is possibly TRBD1 (5 bases). This CDR3 is 15 amino acids long. Germline CDR1 and CDR2: LGHDT and YNNKEL (reference sequence). The germline V and J ends were trimmed by 4 bases and 1 base, with 13 bases remaining between them. The CDR3 region has the DNA TGTGCCAGCAGCCCCAGAGGGGTCAGGAACACTGAAGCTTTCTTT. Its protein is CASSPRGVRNTEAFF. The full variable domain, its missing parts supplied by reference TRBV3-1 and TRBJ1-1, is DTAVSQTPKYLVTQMGNDKSIKCEQNLGHDTMYWYKQDSKKFLKIMFSYNNKELIINETVPNRFSPKSPDKAHLNLHINSLELGDSAVYFCASSPRGVRNTEAFFGQGTRLTVV.

The V call is TRBV29-1, the J call TRBJ2-7, with D uncertain. The CDR3 is 13 residues long. CDR1 SQVTM and CDR2 ANQGSEA come from the germline V gene. V was clipped by 7 bases and J by 0 bases, with 13 bases between them. The CDR3 DNA is TGCAGCGCGGCCCCTCTGAGCTCCTACGAGCAGTACTTC. Protein: CSAAPLSSYEQYF.

This clonotype was recorded a few times. The rearrangement uses TRBV7-9 and TRBJ1-6, with D uncertain. Trimming removed 5 bases at V and 5 bases at J, with 10 bases between. The CDR3 is 14 residues long. Germline CDR1 reads SEHNR; CDR2 reads FQNEAQ (reference sequence). CDR3 protein: CASSNQADNSPLHF. The CDR3 region has the DNA TGTGCCAGCAGCAACCAAGCGGATAATTCACCCCTCCACTTT.

The chain has TRBV20-1 and TRBJ2-5; TRBD2 agrees at 10 bases. Trimming removed 4 bases from V and 5 bases from J; junction bases left unmatched: 4. There are 13 residues in the CDR3. CDR1 is DFQATT and CDR2 is SNEGSKA in the germline V gene (reference sequence). The CDR3 is CSATLAGFETQYF. In DNA form, the CDR3 reads TGCAGTGCTACACTAGCGGGATTTGAGACCCAGTACTTC.

The V call is TRBV6-5, the J call TRBJ2-1; 7 nucleotides line up with TRBD1. V shed 2 bases, J shed 9 bases, and the junction held 4 bases outside the gene matches. The CDR3 totals 13 residues. The germline V gene encodes CDR1 MNHEY and CDR2 SVGAGI. In DNA, the CDR3 is TGTGCCAGCAGTTACCCGGGACAGATTGAGCAGTTCTTC. Its translation is CASSYPGQIEQFF.

This rearrangement joins TRBV7-3 to TRBJ2-1, with TRBD2 matching 10 bases. Germline V gene lookup returns CDR1 SGHTA and CDR2 FQGTGA. The CDR3 totals 15 residues. V lost 2 bases and J lost 8; bases outside the gene matches: 6. CDR3 in DNA: TGTGCCAGCAGCTTACGAGCGGGAGGGCCCTATGAGCAGTTCTTC. Its translation is CASSLRAGGPYEQFF. The whole variable domain, filled in from reference TRBV7-3 and TRBJ2-1, reads GAGVSQTPSNKVTEKGKYVELRCDPISGHTALYWYRQSLGQGPEFLIYFQGTGAADDSGLPNDRFFAVRPEGSVSTLKIQRTERGDSAVYLCASSLRAGGPYEQFFGPGTRLTVL.

V and J are TRBV12-3 or TRBV12-4 and TRBJ2-2, with 7 bases matching TRBD2. This CDR3 has 14 amino acids. V dropped 5 bases and J dropped 6; count of bases not matched to a gene: 6. CDR3 amino acids: CASSRGVEAGELFF. CDR3 in DNA: TGTGCCAGCAGTCGGGGGGTCGAGGCCGGGGAGCTGTTTTTT.

CDR3 sequence (DNA): TGTGCCAGCAGTGAGGGCAATGAGCAGTTCTTC. Amino acid sequence: CASSEGNEQFF. The rearrangement links TRBV25-1 to TRBJ2-1; no clear D gene. CDR1 is MGHDK and CDR2 is SYGVNS in the germline V gene. V was pared by 3 bases and J by 6 bases, with 3 bases between. The CDR3 has 11 residues.

This clonotype was picked up a small number of times. J is TRBJ2-1 and V is TRBV5-1, with D perhaps matching TRBD1 (5 bases). Trimming took 5 bases from V and 5 from J, leaving 5 bases between them. This CDR3 spans 11 amino acids. Germline loops: CDR1 SGHRS, CDR2 YFSETQ. CDR3: CASRGDNEQFF. The DNA of the CDR3 is TGCGCCAGCAGAGGGGACAATGAGCAGTTCTTC.

This clonotype was counted a few times. The chain recombines TRBV9 with TRBJ2-7; TRBD2 matches 9 bases. The CDR3 runs to 14 residues. J gave up 5 bases and V 3 bases, and 6 bases lay outside the gene matches. CDR1 is SGDLS and CDR2 is YYNGEE in the germline V gene. Here the CDR3 DNA reads TGTGCCAGCAGCGCCGGGACTAGCAGTAACGAGCAGTACTTC. Amino acids: CASSAGTSSNEQYF.

V and J are TRBV10-1 and TRBJ1-1; a weak D match, TRBD1 (5 bases). The length of the CDR3 is 12 residues. V was clipped by 4 bases and J by 6 bases, with 9 bases between them. In germline, CDR1 is WNHNN, CDR2 SYGVQD (reference sequence). This CDR3 is CASSVTGAEAFF. The DNA of the CDR3 is TGCGCCAGCAGTGTTACGGGGGCTGAAGCTTTCTTT.

This clonotype was seen a handful of times. This chain connects TRBV20-1 to TRBJ2-7, with D perhaps TRBD2 (5 bases). The CDR3 runs 13 residues. Trimming took off 3 bases at V and 3 bases at J, with 12 bases between the two ends. CDR1 DFQATT and CDR2 SNEGSKA come from the germline V gene (reference sequence). This CDR3 is CSARPGVVYEQYF. In nucleotides, the CDR3 is TGCAGTGCTAGGCCCGGGGTAGTCTACGAGCAGTACTTC.

In its sample, this clonotype was seen a few times. The chain has TRBV5-1 and TRBJ2-2; D is undetermined. CDR1 is SGHRS, CDR2 YFSETQ, per germline. V dropped 0 bases and J dropped 3 bases, with 15 bases sitting between them. CDR3 length equals 17 residues. The CDR3 sequence: CASSLVVPLMHTGELFF. The CDR3 bases are TGCGCCAGCAGCTTGGTCGTGCCCCTTATGCACACCGGGGAGCTGTTTTTT.

This clonotype was seen a handful of times. The chain joins TRBV15 to TRBJ2-3; D unclear. The CDR3 runs to 15 residues. From germline, CDR1 is LNHNV and CDR2 YYDKDF (reference sequence). V was pared by 1 base and J by 0 bases, with 8 bases between. The CDR3 DNA is TGTGCCACCAGCAGAGTGCGGCCTAGCACAGATACGCAGTATTTT. This gives the protein CATSRVRPSTDTQYF.

The V and J genes are TRBV20-1 and TRBJ2-7; 8 positions match TRBD1. The V gene end was trimmed by 4 bases and the J gene end by 6 bases; junction bases not matched to a gene: 8. This CDR3 region has 13 residues. CDR1 DFQATT and CDR2 SNEGSKA come from the germline V gene (reference sequence). Here the CDR3 reads CSAKTGQGAEQYF. DNA of the CDR3: TGCAGTGCTAAAACAGGACAGGGCGCCGAGCAGTACTTC.